The T cell receptor (beta chain) under discussion was sequenced for a study of shared clonotypes between healthy human individuals. Overall study: Samples came from a couple of female and a few male donors aged 18 to 49. Study-wide results and caveats: Larger richness was generally estimated for naive than memory subsets. A limitation of the genetic and exposure-history diversity represented arose from few donors.

Sequencing used immunoSEQ multiplex PCR; TCRdb keeps in-frame clones, though not all of them. The sample shows about 2.1 million clones, around 93% of them seen only once. Points on this clone: Its antigen is unidentified.

As defined, naive CD8 cells were CD45RO-negative and positively selected for CCR7, with terminally differentiated effector memory CD45RA+ cells excluded. The CDR3 is 13 residues long. Germline V CDR1 and CDR2: SEHNR, FQNEAQ (reference sequence). Trimming removed 7 bases from V and 4 bases from J, with 14 bases in between. The chain carries TRBV7-9 and TRBJ2-7; D unclear. Sequenced: naive CD8+ T cells from PBMCs. The origin of this receptor is a man aged 18 to 29 in good health. Some clones in this sample may be carry-over from other donors' samples. The chain's CDR3 is CASTPGLGYEQYF. As DNA, the CDR3 is TGTGCCAGCACCCCCGGGCTGGGGTACGAGCAGTACTTC.